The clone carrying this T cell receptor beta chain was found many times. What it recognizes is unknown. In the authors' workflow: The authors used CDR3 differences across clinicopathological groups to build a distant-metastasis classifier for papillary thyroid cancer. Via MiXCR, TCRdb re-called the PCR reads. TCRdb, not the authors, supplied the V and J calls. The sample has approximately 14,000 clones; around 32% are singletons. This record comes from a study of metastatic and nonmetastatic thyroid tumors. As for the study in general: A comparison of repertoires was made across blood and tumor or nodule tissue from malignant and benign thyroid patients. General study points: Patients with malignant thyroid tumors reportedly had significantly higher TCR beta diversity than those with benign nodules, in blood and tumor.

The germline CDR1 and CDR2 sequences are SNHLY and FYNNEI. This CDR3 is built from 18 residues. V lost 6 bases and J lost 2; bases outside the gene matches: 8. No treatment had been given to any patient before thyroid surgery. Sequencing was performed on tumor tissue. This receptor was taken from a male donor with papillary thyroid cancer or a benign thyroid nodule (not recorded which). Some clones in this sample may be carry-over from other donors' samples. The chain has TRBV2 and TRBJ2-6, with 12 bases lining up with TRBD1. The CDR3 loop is CASRGTGGRRTGANVLTF. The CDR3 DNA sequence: TGTGCCAGCAGAGGGACAGGGGGCAGAAGGACTGGGGCCAACGTCCTGACTTTC.